This T cell receptor (beta chain) is from a study of T cells after yellow fever vaccination. The overall study: Preparation of the low-cell-number fractions used SMART-Seq v4 Ultra Low Input.

Study findings and constraints: The study found a weaker secondary response that peaked faster, day 5 versus 15. Reappearance after the booster was observed for most primary-vaccination clones (96% CD4, over 70% CD8).

As TCR cDNA was made by 5'RACE template switching, a universal primer site and UMIs were added. A single record per CDR3 protein comes from TCRdb applying MiXCR to the 5' RACE reads. The sample consists of 450,000 to 650,000 distinct CDR3 sequences, around an eighth of them appearing once. CDR3 length: 12 residues. CDR1 is SEHNR, CDR2 FQNEAQ, per germline (reference sequence). V gave up 5 bases and J gave up 3 bases, with 8 bases separating them. There are many counts of this clonotype. Its target is not known. This chain uses TRBV7-9 with TRBJ2-7; D not certain. The sequencing used PBMCs, collected on the day of the yellow fever booster vaccination. This clonotype originated in a young man who received the YFV17D yellow fever vaccine. Here the CDR3 DNA reads TGTGCCAGCAGCGAGTACAGCTACGAGCAGTACTTC. Protein product: CASSEYSYEQYF.